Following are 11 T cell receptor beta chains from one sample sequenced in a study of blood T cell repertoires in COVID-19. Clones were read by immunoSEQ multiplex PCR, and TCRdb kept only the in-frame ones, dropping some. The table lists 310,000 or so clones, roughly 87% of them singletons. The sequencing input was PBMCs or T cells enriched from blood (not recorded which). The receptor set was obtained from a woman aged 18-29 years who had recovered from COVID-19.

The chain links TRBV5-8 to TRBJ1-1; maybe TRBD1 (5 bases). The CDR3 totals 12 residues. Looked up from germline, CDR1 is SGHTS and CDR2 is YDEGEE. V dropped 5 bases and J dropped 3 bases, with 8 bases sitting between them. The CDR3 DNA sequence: TGTGCCAGCAGGCCAGGGTACACTGAAGCTTTCTTT. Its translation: CASRPGYTEAFF.

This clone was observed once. DNA for the CDR3: TGCGCCAGCAGCCCGGGACAGGGCGATGACACTGAAGCTTTCTTT. It encodes CASSPGQGDDTEAFF. The V and J genes are TRBV4-3 and TRBJ1-1; 9 nucleotides agree with TRBD1. The CDR3 is 15 amino acids. The ends lost 4 bases at V and 3 bases at J; junction bases unmatched: 6. Germline V CDR1 and CDR2: LGHNA, YSLEER.

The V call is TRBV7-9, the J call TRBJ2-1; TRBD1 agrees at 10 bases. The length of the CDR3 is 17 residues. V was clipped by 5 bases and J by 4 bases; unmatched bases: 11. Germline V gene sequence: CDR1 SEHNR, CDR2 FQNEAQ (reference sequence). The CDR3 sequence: CASSHRAGQGLYNEQFF. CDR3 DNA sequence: TGTGCCAGCAGCCACAGGGCGGGACAGGGGTTATACAATGAGCAGTTCTTC.

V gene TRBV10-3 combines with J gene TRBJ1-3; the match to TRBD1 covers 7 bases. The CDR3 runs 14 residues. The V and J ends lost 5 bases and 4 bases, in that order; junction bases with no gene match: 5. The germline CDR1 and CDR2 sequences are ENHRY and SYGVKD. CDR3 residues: CAISRQGGGNTIYF. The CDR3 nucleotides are TGTGCCATCAGTCGACAGGGAGGAGGAAACACCATATATTTT.

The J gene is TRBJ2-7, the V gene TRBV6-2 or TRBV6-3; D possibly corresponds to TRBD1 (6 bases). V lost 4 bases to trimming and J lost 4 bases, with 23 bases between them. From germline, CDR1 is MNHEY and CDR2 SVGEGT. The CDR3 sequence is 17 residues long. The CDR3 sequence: CASSSTRQTGYGYEQYF. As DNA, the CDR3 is TGTGCCAGCAGTTCCACCCGTCAGACAGGTTACGGGTACGAGCAGTACTTC.

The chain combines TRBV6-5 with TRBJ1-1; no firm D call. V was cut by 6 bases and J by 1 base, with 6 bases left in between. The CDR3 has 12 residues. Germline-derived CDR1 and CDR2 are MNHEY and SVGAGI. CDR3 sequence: CASRQQNTEAFF. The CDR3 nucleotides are TGTGCCAGCAGACAGCAGAACACTGAAGCTTTCTTT.

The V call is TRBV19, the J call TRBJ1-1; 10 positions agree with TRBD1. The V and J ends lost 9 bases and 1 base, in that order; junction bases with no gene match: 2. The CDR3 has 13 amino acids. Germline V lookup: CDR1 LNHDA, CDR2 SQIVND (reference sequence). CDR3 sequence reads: CASRDRGNTEAFF. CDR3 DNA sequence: TGTGCCAGCCGGGACAGGGGGAACACTGAAGCTTTCTTT.

This CDR3 reads CASVGDPGGTEAFF. In nucleotides, the CDR3 is TGTGCCAGCGTGGGGGACCCCGGGGGCACTGAAGCTTTCTTT. The gene calls are TRBV2 and TRBJ1-1, with D perhaps TRBD1 (5 bases). This CDR3 comprises 14 residues. The V end lost 8 bases, the J end lost 4 bases, and 17 bases lay between the germline ends. Germline values: CDR1 SNHLY, CDR2 FYNNEI.

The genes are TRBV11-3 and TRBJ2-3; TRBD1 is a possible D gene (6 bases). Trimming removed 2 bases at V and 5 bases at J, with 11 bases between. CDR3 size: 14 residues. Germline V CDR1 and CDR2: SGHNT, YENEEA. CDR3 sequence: CASSLRGRGDTQYF. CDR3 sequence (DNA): TGTGCCAGCAGCTTACGGGGCAGGGGAGATACGCAGTATTTT.

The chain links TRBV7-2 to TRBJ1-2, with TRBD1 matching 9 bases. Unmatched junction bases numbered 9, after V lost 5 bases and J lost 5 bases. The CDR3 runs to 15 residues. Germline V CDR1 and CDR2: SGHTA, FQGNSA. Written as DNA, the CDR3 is TGTGCCAGCAGCCCACGGACAGGGGTAATTTATGGCTACACCTTC. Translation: CASSPRTGVIYGYTF.

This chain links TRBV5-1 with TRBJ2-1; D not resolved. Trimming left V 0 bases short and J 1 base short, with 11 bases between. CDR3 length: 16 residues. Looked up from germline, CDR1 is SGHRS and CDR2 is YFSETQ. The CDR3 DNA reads TGCGCCAGCAGCTTGGACAGTTTCCTATCCTACAATGAGCAGTTCTTC. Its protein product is CASSLDSFLSYNEQFF.